This TCR beta chain was identified during a study of T-cell memory formation after mild COVID-19. Constant-segment primers and 5'RACE yielded cDNA libraries for TCR alpha and TCR beta, each carrying sample barcodes and UMIs. TCRdb reanalysed the 5' RACE reads using MiXCR and keeps one entry per CDR3 protein. The sample yields 65,000 to 90,000 distinct CDR3 sequences, around 13% seen once. Germline values: CDR1 DFQATT, CDR2 SNEGSKA (reference sequence). The CDR3 consists of 14 residues. Between the trimmed V and J ends, which lost 2 bases and 7 bases, there was a span of 14 bases. General study results and limits: Contracting clones localized mainly to CM and EM when CD4+ and mainly to EMRA when CD8+. Clones that contracted from day 15 to 85 had balanced CD4/CD8; later expanders were CD4+ biased. Pre-infection memory already had some responding clones, implying cross-reactive memory joined.

This clonotype showed up just a few times. The antigen is unknown. The J gene is TRBJ1-4, the V gene TRBV20-1; D gene ambiguous. The sequence came from a man younger than 35 who had mild COVID-19 (a few samples of this study predate the infection). Cell type and time point are not known. Specimen: PBMCs or a T cell subset sorted from them (not recorded which). The CDR3 sequence is CSARSRAAGEKLFF. CDR3 coding DNA: TGCAGTGCTAGATCCCGGGCTGCCGGTGAAAAACTGTTTTTT.